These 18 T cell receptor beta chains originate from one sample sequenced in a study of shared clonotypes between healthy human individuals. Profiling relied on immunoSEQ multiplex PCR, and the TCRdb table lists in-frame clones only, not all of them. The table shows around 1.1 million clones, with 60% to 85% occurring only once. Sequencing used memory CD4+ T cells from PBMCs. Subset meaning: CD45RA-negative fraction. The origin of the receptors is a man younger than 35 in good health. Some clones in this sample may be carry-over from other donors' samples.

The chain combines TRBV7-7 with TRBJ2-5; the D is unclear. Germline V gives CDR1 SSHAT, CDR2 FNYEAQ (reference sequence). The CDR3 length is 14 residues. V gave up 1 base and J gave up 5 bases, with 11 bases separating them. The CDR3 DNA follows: TGTGCCAGCAGCTTAGGGTTCGGTCAGGAGACCCAGTACTTC. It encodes CASSLGFGQETQYF.

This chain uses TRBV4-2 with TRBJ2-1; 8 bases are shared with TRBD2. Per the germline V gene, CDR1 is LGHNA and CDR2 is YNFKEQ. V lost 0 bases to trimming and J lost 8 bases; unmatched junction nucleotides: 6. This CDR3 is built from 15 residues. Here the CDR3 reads CASSQEVAGRDEQFF. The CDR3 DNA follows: TGTGCCAGCAGCCAAGAGGTAGCGGGACGGGATGAGCAGTTCTTC.

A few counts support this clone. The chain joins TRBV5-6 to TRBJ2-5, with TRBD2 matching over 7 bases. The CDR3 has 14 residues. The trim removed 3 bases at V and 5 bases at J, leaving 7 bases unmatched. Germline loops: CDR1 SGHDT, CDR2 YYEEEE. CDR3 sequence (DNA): TGTGCCAGCAGCTCTGCAAAGGGAGGGGAGACCCAGTACTTC. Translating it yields CASSSAKGGETQYF.

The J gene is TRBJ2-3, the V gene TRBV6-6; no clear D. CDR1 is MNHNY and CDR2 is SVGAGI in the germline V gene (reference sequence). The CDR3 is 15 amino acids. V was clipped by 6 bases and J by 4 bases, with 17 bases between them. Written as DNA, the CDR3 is TGTGCCAGCAGCCCTAGGTTGGCGAGCCCAGATACGCAGTATTTT. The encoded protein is CASSPRLASPDTQYF.

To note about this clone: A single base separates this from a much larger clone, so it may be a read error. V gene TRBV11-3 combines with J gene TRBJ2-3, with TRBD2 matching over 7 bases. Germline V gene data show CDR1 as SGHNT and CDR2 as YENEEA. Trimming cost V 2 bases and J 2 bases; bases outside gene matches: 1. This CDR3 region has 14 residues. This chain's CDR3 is CASSLSGTTDTQYF. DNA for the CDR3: TGTGCCAGCAGCTTAAGCGGGACCACAGATACGCAGTATTTT.

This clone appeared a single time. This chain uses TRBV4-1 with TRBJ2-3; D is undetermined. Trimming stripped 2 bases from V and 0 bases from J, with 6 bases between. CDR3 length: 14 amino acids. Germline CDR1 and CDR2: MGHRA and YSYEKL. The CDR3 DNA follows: TGCGCCAGCAGCCAAACCAGTAGCACAGATACGCAGTATTTT. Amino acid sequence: CASSQTSSTDTQYF.

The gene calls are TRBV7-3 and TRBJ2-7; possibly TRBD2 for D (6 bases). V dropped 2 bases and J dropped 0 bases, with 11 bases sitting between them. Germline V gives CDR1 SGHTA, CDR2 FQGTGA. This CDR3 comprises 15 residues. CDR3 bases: TGTGCCAGCAGCTTATTGGGGGGTAGCTCCTACGAGCAGTACTTC. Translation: CASSLLGGSSYEQYF.

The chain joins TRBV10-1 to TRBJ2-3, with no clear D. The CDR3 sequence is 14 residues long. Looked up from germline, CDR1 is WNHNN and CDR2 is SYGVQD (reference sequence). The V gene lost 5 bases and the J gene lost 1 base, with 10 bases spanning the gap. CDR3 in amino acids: CASSPSRGTDTQYF. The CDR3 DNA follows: TGCGCCAGCAGTCCCAGCAGAGGCACAGATACGCAGTATTTT.

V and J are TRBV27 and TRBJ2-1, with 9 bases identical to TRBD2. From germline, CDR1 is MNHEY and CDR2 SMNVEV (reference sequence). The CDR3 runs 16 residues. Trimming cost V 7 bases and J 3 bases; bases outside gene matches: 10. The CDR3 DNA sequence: TGTGCCAGCATTAGAAAAGCGGGGGGCCTCTACAATGAGCAGTTCTTC. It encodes CASIRKAGGLYNEQFF.

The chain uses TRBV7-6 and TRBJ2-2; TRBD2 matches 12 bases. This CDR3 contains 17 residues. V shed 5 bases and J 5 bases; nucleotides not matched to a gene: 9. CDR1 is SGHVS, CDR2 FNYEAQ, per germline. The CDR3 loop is CASSRRTSGTGTGELFF. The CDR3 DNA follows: TGTGCCAGCAGCCGGAGGACTAGCGGGACCGGGACCGGGGAGCTGTTTTTT. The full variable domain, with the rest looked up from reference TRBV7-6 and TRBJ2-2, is GAGVSQSPRYKVTKRGQDVALRCDPISGHVSLYWYRQALGQGPEFLTYFNYEAQQDKSGLPNDRFSAERPEGSISTLTIQRTEQRDSAMYRCASSRRTSGTGTGELFFGEGSRLTVL.

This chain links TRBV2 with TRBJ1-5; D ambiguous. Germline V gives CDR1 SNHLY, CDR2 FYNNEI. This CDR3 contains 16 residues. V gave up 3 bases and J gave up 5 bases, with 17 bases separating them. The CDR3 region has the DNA TGTGCCAGCAGTGATAGTTGGGGAGGTCGCGATCAGCCCCAGCATTTT. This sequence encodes CASSDSWGGRDQPQHF.

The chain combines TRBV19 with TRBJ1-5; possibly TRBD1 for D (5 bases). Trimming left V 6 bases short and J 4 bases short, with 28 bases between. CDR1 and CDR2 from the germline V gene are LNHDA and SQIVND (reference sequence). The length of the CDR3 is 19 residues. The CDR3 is CASSTGGMEYSGWNQPQHF. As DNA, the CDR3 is TGTGCCAGTAGCACAGGCGGTATGGAATATTCGGGTTGGAATCAGCCCCAGCATTTT.

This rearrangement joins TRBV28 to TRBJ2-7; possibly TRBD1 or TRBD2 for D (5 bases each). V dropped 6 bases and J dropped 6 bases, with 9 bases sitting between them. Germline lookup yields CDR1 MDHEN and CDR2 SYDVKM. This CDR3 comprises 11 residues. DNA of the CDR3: TGTGCCAGCAGCAATGGGGGCGAGCAGTACTTC. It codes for CASSNGGEQYF.

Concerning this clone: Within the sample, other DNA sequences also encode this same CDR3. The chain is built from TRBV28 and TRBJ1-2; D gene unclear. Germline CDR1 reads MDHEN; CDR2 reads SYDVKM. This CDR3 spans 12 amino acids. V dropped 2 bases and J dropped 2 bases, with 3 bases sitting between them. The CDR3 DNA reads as TGTGCCAGCAGTTTACCAAACTATGGCTACACCTTC. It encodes CASSLPNYGYTF.

CDR3 nucleotides: TGCGCCAGCAGCCAAGACGGCTTCAAGCAGCCCCAGCATTTT. This translates into CASSQDGFKQPQHF. V and J are TRBV4-1 and TRBJ1-5; D is unclear. V lost 0 bases and J lost 7, with 10 bases in between. From germline, CDR1 is MGHRA and CDR2 YSYEKL. The CDR3 spans 14 residues.

The CDR3 region has the DNA TGTGCCAGCAGCTTAAATTGGATGAACACTGAAGCTTTCTTT. Protein sequence: CASSLNWMNTEAFF. The chain joins TRBV11-2 to TRBJ1-1; D unresolved. CDR1 SGHAT and CDR2 FQNNGV come from the germline V gene. The CDR3 spans 14 residues. Trimming removed 2 bases at V and 0 bases at J, with 7 bases between. Together with reference TRBV11-2 and TRBJ1-1, the CDR3 gives the full variable domain: EAGVAQSPRYKIIEKRQSVAFWCNPISGHATLYWYQQILGQGPKLLIQFQNNGVVDDSQLPKDRFSAERLKGVDSTLKIQPAKLEDSAVYLCASSLNWMNTEAFFGQGTRLTVV.

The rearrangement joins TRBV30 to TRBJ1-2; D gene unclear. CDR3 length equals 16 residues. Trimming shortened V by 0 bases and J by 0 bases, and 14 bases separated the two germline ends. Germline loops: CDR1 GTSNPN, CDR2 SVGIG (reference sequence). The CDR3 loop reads CAWSVKMGLANYGYTF. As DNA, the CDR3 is TGTGCCTGGAGTGTGAAAATGGGCTTAGCTAACTATGGCTACACCTTC.

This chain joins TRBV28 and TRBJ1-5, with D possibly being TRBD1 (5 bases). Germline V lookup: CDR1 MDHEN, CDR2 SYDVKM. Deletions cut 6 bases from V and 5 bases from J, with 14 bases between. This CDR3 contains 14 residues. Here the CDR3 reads CASRSGEGHQPQHF. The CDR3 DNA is TGTGCCAGCAGGTCCGGGGAGGGACATCAGCCCCAGCATTTT.